These T cell receptor beta chains were read from a single sample in a study of shared clonotypes between healthy human individuals. Only in-frame clones appear in the TCRdb table, and some are missing; sequencing was by immunoSEQ multiplex PCR. Here the sample spans about 1.5 million clones, 95% to 99% being singletons. Sequencing was performed on naive CD4+ T cells sorted from blood. The receptor set was obtained from a man aged 30 to 45 in good health. The CDR3 runs from the conserved cysteine through the conserved F or W. The D gene is left open where the match is weak. Clone sizes are given selectively: once, few, many, or a class where the clone is expanded.

d_call: NA
v_call: TRBV28
clone_size: NA
j_call: TRBJ2-7
cdr3_nt: TGTGCCAGCAGTCCCCCCCGGGCCCGACCCTACGAGCAGTACTTC
cdr3_aa: CASSPPRARPYEQYF

d_call: TRBD2
v_call: TRBV4-1
clone_size: once
j_call: TRBJ2-1
cdr3_nt: TGCGCCAGCAGCCAAGACAACGGGAGGTCGTTTGATGAGCAGTTCTTC
cdr3_aa: CASSQDNGRSFDEQFF

d_call: TRBD2
v_call: TRBV5-4
clone_size: NA
j_call: TRBJ2-5
cdr3_nt: TGTGCCAGCAGCTTGGGGGGACTAGCGGGAGTAGAGACCCAGTACTTC
cdr3_aa: CASSLGGLAGVETQYF

d_call: TRBD2
v_call: TRBV29-1
clone_size: NA
j_call: TRBJ2-5
cdr3_nt: TGCAGCGTTGTACTAGCGGGCCAAGAGACCCAGTACTTC
cdr3_aa: CSVVLAGQETQYF

d_call: TRBD1
v_call: TRBV5-4
clone_size: NA
j_call: TRBJ2-7
cdr3_nt: TGTGCCAGCAGCTTGGCGGGGACAGCCCCATCCTACGAGCAGTACTTC
cdr3_aa: CASSLAGTAPSYEQYF

d_call: TRBD1
v_call: TRBV5-4
clone_size: once
j_call: TRBJ1-3
cdr3_nt: TGTGCCAGCAGCCTACCCTCCAGGGGGCAAAACACCATATATTTT
cdr3_aa: CASSLPSRGQNTIYF

d_call: TRBD1
v_call: TRBV28
clone_size: NA
j_call: TRBJ1-1
cdr3_nt: TGTGCCAGCAGTTTTCCAGACAGGGCGAACACTGAAGCTTTCTTT
cdr3_aa: CASSFPDRANTEAFF

d_call: TRBD2
v_call: TRBV7-2
clone_size: NA
j_call: TRBJ2-1
cdr3_nt: TGTGCCAGCAGCCAACTAGCGGGAGGGAACAATGAGCAGTTCTTC
cdr3_aa: CASSQLAGGNNEQFF

d_call: TRBD2
v_call: TRBV27
clone_size: NA
j_call: TRBJ2-3
cdr3_nt: TGTGCCAGCAGTTTATCAGGGCGGGAGAGGCTTACGCAGTATTTT
cdr3_aa: CASSLSGRERLTQYF

d_call: NA
v_call: TRBV19
clone_size: NA
j_call: TRBJ2-1
cdr3_nt: TGTGCCAGTAGTCCCCGGGACATCCTTAACAATGAGCAGTTCTTC
cdr3_aa: CASSPRDILNNEQFF

d_call: TRBD2
v_call: TRBV4-2
clone_size: NA
j_call: TRBJ2-7
cdr3_nt: TGTGCCAGCAGCCAAGAAGCGGCGGGAGGGCCGGAGCAGTACTTC
cdr3_aa: CASSQEAAGGPEQYF

d_call: NA
v_call: TRBV10-1
clone_size: NA
j_call: TRBJ2-6
cdr3_nt: TGCGCCAGCTCGGACTCTGGGGCCAACGTCCTGACTTTC
cdr3_aa: CASSDSGANVLTF

d_call: TRBD1
v_call: TRBV2
clone_size: NA
j_call: TRBJ2-5
cdr3_nt: TGTGCCAGCAGTGAGGACAGGGGGCATGGGGAGACCCAGTACTTC
cdr3_aa: CASSEDRGHGETQYF

d_call: NA
v_call: TRBV2
clone_size: few
j_call: TRBJ2-7
cdr3_nt: TGTGCCAGCAGTGCCGGCAGCTACGAGCAGTACTTC
cdr3_aa: CASSAGSYEQYF

d_call: TRBD1
v_call: TRBV28
clone_size: NA
j_call: TRBJ1-5
cdr3_nt: TGTGCCAGCAGTCCATCCACAGGGGCCCGATATCAGCCCCAGCATTTT
cdr3_aa: CASSPSTGARYQPQHF

d_call: NA
v_call: TRBV28
clone_size: once
j_call: TRBJ2-7
cdr3_nt: TGTGCCAGCAGTCTATGGACAGTCTCCTACGAGCAGTACTTC
cdr3_aa: CASSLWTVSYEQYF

d_call: NA
v_call: TRBV7-3
clone_size: NA
j_call: TRBJ2-7
cdr3_nt: TGTGCCAGCAGCTTGAGGGACTCCTACGAGCAGTACTTC
cdr3_aa: CASSLRDSYEQYF

d_call: NA
v_call: TRBV5-3
clone_size: once
j_call: TRBJ1-1
cdr3_nt: TGTGCCAGAAGCTTCCCCGGTGGATTACGAAGGGAAGCTTTCTTT
cdr3_aa: CARSFPGGLRREAFF

d_call: NA
v_call: TRBV6-5
clone_size: NA
j_call: TRBJ1-2
cdr3_nt: TGTGCCAGCAGTTACTCCCACGCTGGACAGTATGGCTACACCTTC
cdr3_aa: CASSYSHAGQYGYTF

d_call: NA
v_call: TRBV5-1
clone_size: NA
j_call: TRBJ2-7
cdr3_nt: TGCGCCAGCAGCTTGGCGCCTGATACCTCCTACGAGCAGTACTTC
cdr3_aa: CASSLAPDTSYEQYF

d_call: TRBD1
v_call: TRBV29-1
clone_size: NA
j_call: TRBJ1-1
cdr3_nt: TGCAGCGTTGAAGATGGGACAGACGAAGCTTTCTTT
cdr3_aa: CSVEDGTDEAFF

d_call: NA
v_call: TRBV19
clone_size: NA
j_call: TRBJ1-1
cdr3_nt: TGTGCCAGTAGTAGCGGCAGGTGGGAAGCTTTCTTT
cdr3_aa: CASSSGRWEAFF

d_call: TRBD2
v_call: TRBV19
clone_size: once
j_call: TRBJ2-1
cdr3_nt: TGTGCCAGTAGTATTGGGACTAGCGGAGGGGAGCAGTTCTTC
cdr3_aa: CASSIGTSGGEQFF

d_call: NA
v_call: TRBV7-2
clone_size: NA
j_call: TRBJ2-7
cdr3_nt: TGTGCCAGCAGCTTATTTGGGGGCGCGGAGTCCGAGCAGTACTTC
cdr3_aa: CASSLFGGAESEQYF

d_call: TRBD2
v_call: TRBV7-9
clone_size: NA
j_call: TRBJ2-1
cdr3_nt: TGTGCCAGCAGCCCGATTACTAGCGGCAATGAGCAGTTCTTC
cdr3_aa: CASSPITSGNEQFF

d_call: NA
v_call: TRBV11-2
clone_size: NA
j_call: TRBJ2-7
cdr3_nt: TGTGCCAGCAGCTTAGACCATCGGGTTACGTACGAGCAGTACTTC
cdr3_aa: CASSLDHRVTYEQYF

d_call: TRBD1
v_call: TRBV18
clone_size: NA
j_call: TRBJ2-2
cdr3_nt: TGTGCCAGCTCACCACTTGGACAGGGAAACGGGGAGCTGTTTTTT
cdr3_aa: CASSPLGQGNGELFF

d_call: TRBD2
v_call: TRBV11-2
clone_size: NA
j_call: TRBJ2-5
cdr3_nt: TGTGCCAGCAGCTTAGTGAGGGGGACTAGCGGGAGCTCGGTGACCCAGTACTTC
cdr3_aa: CASSLVRGTSGSSVTQYF

d_call: NA
v_call: TRBV7-2
clone_size: NA
j_call: TRBJ2-3
cdr3_nt: TGTGCCAGCAGCCGTCGTCCAGATACGCAGTATTTT
cdr3_aa: CASSRRPDTQYF

d_call: NA
v_call: TRBV2
clone_size: NA
j_call: TRBJ1-2
cdr3_nt: TGTGCCAGCAGTGAGGGTAACGGCTATGGCTACACCTTC
cdr3_aa: CASSEGNGYGYTF

d_call: NA
v_call: TRBV28
clone_size: NA
j_call: TRBJ2-6
cdr3_nt: TGTGCCAGCGGAACGCTGGTCTCTGGGGCCAACGTCCTGACTTTC
cdr3_aa: CASGTLVSGANVLTF

d_call: TRBD1
v_call: TRBV5-8
clone_size: NA
j_call: TRBJ2-2
cdr3_nt: TGTGCCAGCAGGGCGGTGGACAGGGGGCCCGGGGAGCTGTTTTTT
cdr3_aa: CASRAVDRGPGELFF

d_call: TRBD2
v_call: TRBV19
clone_size: NA
j_call: TRBJ2-1
cdr3_nt: TGTGCCAGTAGTACCTTACTCAGGACTAGCGGGAACAATGAGCAGTTCTTC
cdr3_aa: CASSTLLRTSGNNEQFF

d_call: TRBD2
v_call: TRBV2
clone_size: NA
j_call: TRBJ2-1
cdr3_nt: TGTGCCAGCAGTGAAGAGCGGGAGTTAGGTGAGCAGTTCTTC
cdr3_aa: CASSEERELGEQFF

d_call: NA
v_call: TRBV6-6
clone_size: NA
j_call: TRBJ2-7
cdr3_nt: TGTGCCAGCAACGCACAGGGAAGCGGGAACGAGCAGTACTTC
cdr3_aa: CASNAQGSGNEQYF

d_call: TRBD2
v_call: TRBV2
clone_size: NA
j_call: TRBJ2-7
cdr3_nt: TGTGCCAGCAGTGGACCGGGACTAGCGGGAGTTTACGAGCAGTACTTC
cdr3_aa: CASSGPGLAGVYEQYF

d_call: NA
v_call: TRBV7-6
clone_size: NA
j_call: TRBJ2-7
cdr3_nt: TGTGCCAGCAGCTTAGCCGGGACTTTCTTCCCCTACGAGCAGTACTTC
cdr3_aa: CASSLAGTFFPYEQYF

d_call: NA
v_call: TRBV2
clone_size: NA
j_call: TRBJ2-5
cdr3_nt: TGTGCCAGCGAGAAGGAGAGGGGAGAGACCCAGTACTTC
cdr3_aa: CASEKERGETQYF

d_call: TRBD1
v_call: TRBV6-1
clone_size: NA
j_call: TRBJ2-7
cdr3_nt: TGTGCCAGCAGCCGTTCGACAGGGACCTCCTACGAGCAGTACTTC
cdr3_aa: CASSRSTGTSYEQYF

d_call: TRBD1
v_call: TRBV10-3
clone_size: NA
j_call: TRBJ2-7
cdr3_nt: TGTGCCATCAGGGGGACAGGCTACGAGCAGTACTTC
cdr3_aa: CAIRGTGYEQYF

d_call: NA
v_call: TRBV11-3
clone_size: NA
j_call: TRBJ2-7
cdr3_nt: TGTGCCAGCAGCAAGGGACCGACATCCTACGAGCAGTACTTC
cdr3_aa: CASSKGPTSYEQYF